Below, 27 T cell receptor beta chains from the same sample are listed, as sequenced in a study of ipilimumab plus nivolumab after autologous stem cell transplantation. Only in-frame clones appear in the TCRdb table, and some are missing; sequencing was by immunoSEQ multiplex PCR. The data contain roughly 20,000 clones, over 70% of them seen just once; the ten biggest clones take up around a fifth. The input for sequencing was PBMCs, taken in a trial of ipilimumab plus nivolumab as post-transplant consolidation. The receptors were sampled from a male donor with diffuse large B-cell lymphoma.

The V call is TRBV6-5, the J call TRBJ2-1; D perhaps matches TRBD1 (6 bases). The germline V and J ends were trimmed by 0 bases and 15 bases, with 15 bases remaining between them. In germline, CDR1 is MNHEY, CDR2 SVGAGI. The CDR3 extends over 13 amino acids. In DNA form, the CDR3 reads TGTGCCAGCAGTTACTCGGGGGACACTCGGTCGTTCTTC. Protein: CASSYSGDTRSFF.

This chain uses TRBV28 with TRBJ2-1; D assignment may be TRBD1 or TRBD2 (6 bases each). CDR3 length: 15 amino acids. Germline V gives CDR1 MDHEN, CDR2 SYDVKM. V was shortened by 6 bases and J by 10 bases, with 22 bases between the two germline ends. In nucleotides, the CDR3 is TGTGCCAGCAGCTTCTCTGGGGGGCTCCCTACGGAGCAGTTCTTC. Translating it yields CASSFSGGLPTEQFF.

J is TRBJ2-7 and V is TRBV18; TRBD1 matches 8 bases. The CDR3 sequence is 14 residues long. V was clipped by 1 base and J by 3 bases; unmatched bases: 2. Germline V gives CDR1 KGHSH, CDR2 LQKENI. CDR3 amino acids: CASSPLGQGYEQYF. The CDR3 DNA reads TGTGCCAGCTCACCACTCGGACAGGGCTACGAGCAGTACTTC. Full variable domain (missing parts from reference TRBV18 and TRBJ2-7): NAGVMQNPRHLVRRRGQEARLRCSPMKGHSHVYWYRQLPEEGLKFMVYLQKENIIDESGMPKERFSAEFPKEGPSILRIQQVVRGDSAAYFCASSPLGQGYEQYFGPGTRLTVT.

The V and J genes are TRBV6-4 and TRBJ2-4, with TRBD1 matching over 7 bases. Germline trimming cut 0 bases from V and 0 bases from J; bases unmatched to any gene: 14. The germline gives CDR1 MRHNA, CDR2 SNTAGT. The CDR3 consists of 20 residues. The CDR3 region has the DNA TGTGCCAGCAGTGACTCCCATCAACAGGACAGGCCATTAGCCAAAAACATTCAGTACTTC. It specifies CASSDSHQQDRPLAKNIQYF.

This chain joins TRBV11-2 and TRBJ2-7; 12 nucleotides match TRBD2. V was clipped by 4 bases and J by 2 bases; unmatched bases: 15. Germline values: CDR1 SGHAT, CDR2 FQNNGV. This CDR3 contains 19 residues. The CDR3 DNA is TGTGCCAGCAGCTCCCAGACGACGACTAGCGGGGGAGGAACCTACGAGCAGTACTTC. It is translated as CASSSQTTTSGGGTYEQYF.

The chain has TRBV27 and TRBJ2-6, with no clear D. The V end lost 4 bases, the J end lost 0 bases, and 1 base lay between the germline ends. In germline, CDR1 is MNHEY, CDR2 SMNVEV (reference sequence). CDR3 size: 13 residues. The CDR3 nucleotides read TGTGCCAGCAGTTACTCTGGGGCCAACGTCCTGACTTTC. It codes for CASSYSGANVLTF.

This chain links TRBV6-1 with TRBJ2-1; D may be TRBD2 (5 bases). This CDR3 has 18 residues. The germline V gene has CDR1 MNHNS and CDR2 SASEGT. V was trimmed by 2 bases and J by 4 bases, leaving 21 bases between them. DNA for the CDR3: TGTGCCAGCAGTGAAAGGATGACGGGGTACGGAGGATACAATGAGCAGTTCTTC. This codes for CASSERMTGYGGYNEQFF.

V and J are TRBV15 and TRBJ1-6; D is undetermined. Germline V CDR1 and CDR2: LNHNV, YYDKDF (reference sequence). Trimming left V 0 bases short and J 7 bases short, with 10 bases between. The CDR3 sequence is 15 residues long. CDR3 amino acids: CATSREYGSNSPLHF. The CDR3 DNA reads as TGTGCCACCAGCAGAGAGTACGGATCGAATTCACCCCTCCACTTT. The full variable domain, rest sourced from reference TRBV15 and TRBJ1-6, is DAMVIQNPRYQVTQFGKPVTLSCSQTLNHNVMYWYQQKSSQAPKLLFHYYDKDFNNEADTPDNFQSRRPNTSFCFLDIRSPGLGDTAMYLCATSREYGSNSPLHFGNGTRLTVT.

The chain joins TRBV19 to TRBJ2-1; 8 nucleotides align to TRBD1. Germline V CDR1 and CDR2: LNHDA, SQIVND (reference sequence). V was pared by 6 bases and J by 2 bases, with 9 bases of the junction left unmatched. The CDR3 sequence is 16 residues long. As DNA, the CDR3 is TGTGCCAGTAGCCAATCGACAGGGGAGGCCTACAATGAGCAGTTCTTC. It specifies CASSQSTGEAYNEQFF.

Here the CDR3 DNA reads TGTGCCAGCAGCTTAGCCGCTCTACAGGGGTTTGGTGGCTACACCTTC. It yields the protein CASSLAALQGFGGYTF. The V call is TRBV7-9, the J call TRBJ1-2; 7 bases map to TRBD1. The CDR3 length is 16 residues. Trimming cost V 0 bases and J 7 bases; bases outside gene matches: 11. Germline values: CDR1 SEHNR, CDR2 FQNEAQ (reference sequence).

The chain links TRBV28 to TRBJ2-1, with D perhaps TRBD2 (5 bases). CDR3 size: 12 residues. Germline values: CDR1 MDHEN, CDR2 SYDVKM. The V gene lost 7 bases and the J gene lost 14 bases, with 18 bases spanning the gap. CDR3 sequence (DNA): TGTGCCAGCACTATTTCCTCCGGGGAAGAGTTCTTC. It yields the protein CASTISSGEEFF.

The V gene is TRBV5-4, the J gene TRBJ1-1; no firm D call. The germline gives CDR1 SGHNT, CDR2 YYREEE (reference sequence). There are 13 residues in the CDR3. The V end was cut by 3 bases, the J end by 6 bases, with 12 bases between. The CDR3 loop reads CASSSVVSAEAFF. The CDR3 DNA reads TGTGCCAGCAGCTCCGTCGTCAGCGCTGAAGCTTTCTTT.

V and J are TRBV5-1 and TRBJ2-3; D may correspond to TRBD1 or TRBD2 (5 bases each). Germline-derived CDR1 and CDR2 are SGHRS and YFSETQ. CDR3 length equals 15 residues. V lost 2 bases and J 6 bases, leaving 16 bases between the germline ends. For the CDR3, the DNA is TGCGCCAGCAGCTTAACTCGGGGCACTCCGGATACGCAGTATTTT. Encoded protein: CASSLTRGTPDTQYF.

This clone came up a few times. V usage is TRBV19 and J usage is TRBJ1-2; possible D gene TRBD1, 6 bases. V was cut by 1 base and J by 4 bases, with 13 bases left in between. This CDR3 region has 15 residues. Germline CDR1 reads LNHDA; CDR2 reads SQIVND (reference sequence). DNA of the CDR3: TGTGCCAGTAGTATAGGTCCAGGGGAAGTCTATGGCTACACCTTC. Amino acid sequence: CASSIGPGEVYGYTF.

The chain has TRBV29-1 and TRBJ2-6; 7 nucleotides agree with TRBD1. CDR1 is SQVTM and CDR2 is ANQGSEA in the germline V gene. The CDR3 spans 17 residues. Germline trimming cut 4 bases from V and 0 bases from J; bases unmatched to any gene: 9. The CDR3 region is CSVVEVDRSSGANVLTF. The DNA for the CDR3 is TGCAGCGTTGTCGAGGTGGACAGGAGCTCTGGGGCCAACGTCCTGACTTTC.

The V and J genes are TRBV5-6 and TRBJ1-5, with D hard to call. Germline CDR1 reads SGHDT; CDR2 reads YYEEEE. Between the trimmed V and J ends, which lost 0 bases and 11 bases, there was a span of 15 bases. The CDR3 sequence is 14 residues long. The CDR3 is CASSLASALAAQHF. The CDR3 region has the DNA TGTGCCAGCAGCTTGGCCTCGGCCCTAGCAGCCCAGCATTTT.

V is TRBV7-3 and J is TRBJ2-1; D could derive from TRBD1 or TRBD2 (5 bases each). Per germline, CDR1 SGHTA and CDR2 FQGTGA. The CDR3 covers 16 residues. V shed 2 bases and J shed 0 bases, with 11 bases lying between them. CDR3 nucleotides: TGTGCCAGCAGCTTAGAGGGGATTAGCTCCTACAATGAGCAGTTCTTC. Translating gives CASSLEGISSYNEQFF.

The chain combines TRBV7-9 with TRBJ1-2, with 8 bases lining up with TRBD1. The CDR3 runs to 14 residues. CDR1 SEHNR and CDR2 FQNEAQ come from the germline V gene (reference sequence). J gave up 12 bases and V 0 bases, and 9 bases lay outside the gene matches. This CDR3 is CASSLAGQGAYNTF. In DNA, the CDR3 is TGTGCCAGCAGCTTAGCCGGGCAGGGGGCGTATAACACCTTC.

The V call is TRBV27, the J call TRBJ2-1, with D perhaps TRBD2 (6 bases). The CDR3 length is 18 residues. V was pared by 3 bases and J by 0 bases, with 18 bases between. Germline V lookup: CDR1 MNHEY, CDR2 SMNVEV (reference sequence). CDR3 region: CASSFWRQAGNSYNEQFF. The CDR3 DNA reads TGTGCCAGCAGTTTTTGGCGTCAGGCGGGGAACTCCTACAATGAGCAGTTCTTC.

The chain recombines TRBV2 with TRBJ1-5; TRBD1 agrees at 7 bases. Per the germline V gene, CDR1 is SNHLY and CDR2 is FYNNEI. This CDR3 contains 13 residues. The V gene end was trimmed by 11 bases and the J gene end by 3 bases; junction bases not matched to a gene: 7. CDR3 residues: CAGQDGANQPQHF. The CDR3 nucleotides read TGTGCCGGACAGGACGGGGCCAATCAGCCCCAGCATTTT. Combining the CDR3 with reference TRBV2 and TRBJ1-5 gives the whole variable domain EPEVTQTPSHQVTQMGQEVILRCVPISNHLYFYWYRQILGQKVEFLVSFYNNEISEKSEIFDDQFSVERPDGSNFTLKIRSTKLEDSAMYFCAGQDGANQPQHFGDGTRLSIL.

Here the CDR3 reads CASSLPTNEQFF. The CDR3 DNA reads TGCGCCAGCAGCTTGCCCACCAATGAGCAGTTCTTC. The chain is built from TRBV5-1 and TRBJ2-1; unclear D gene. There are 12 residues in the CDR3. Per the germline V gene, CDR1 is SGHRS and CDR2 is YFSETQ. Trimming left V 1 base short and J 6 bases short, with 5 bases between.

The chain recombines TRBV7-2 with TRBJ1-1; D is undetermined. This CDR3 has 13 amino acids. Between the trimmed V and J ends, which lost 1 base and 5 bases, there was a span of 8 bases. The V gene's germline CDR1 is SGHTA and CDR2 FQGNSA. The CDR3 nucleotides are TGTGCCAGCAGCTTAGATTATGGTACTGAAGCTTTCTTT. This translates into CASSLDYGTEAFF.

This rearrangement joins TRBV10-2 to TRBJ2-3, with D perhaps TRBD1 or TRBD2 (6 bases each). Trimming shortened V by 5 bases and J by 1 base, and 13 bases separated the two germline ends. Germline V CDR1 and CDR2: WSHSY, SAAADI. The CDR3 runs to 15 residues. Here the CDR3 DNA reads TGCGCCAGCAGTCGATCGGGGGCGGGCACAGATACGCAGTATTTT. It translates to CASSRSGAGTDTQYF.

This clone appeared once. The CDR3 region has the DNA TGTGCCAGCAGCGTGGCAGGGGGAGAAAAACTGTTTTTT. Its protein is CASSVAGGEKLFF. The genes are TRBV5-6 and TRBJ1-4; 7 bases align to TRBD1. The germline V gene has CDR1 SGHDT and CDR2 YYEEEE. V lost 4 bases to trimming and J lost 8 bases; unmatched junction nucleotides: 5. The CDR3 has 13 residues.

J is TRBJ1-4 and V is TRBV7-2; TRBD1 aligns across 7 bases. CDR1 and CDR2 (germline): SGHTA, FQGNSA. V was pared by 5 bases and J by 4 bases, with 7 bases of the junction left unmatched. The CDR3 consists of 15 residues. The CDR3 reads CASSPMGQLNEKLFF. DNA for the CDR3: TGTGCCAGCAGCCCCATGGGACAGCTTAATGAAAAACTGTTTTTT.

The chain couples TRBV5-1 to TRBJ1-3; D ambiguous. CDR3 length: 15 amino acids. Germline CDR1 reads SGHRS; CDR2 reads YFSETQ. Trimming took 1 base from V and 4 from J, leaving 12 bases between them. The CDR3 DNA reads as TGCGCCAGCAGCTTGAGTGCGGGAACAGGAAACACCATATATTTT. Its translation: CASSLSAGTGNTIYF.

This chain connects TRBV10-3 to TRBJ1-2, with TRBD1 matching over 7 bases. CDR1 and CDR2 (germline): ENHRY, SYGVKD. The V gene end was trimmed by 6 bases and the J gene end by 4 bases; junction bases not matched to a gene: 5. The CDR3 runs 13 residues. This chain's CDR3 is CAISQGTAYGYTF. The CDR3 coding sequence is TGTGCCATCAGCCAAGGGACAGCCTATGGCTACACCTTC.